One sample yielded the 14 T cell receptor beta chains listed below, sequenced in a study of T cell repertoires in cytomegalovirus infection. TCRdb fed the reads into MiXCR, producing one record per CDR3 protein. The sample shows hundreds of thousands of distinct CDR3 sequences, about two fifths of them seen only once. Antigens for these TCRs are unknown. Source: cultured PBMCs, taken from culture after CMV antigen stimulation. Source of these receptors: a human donor in good health (CMV status not recorded). Some clones in this sample may be carry-over from other donors' samples.

V and J are TRBV6-1 and TRBJ1-1, with TRBD1 matching 10 bases. J gave up 4 bases and V 4 bases, and 15 bases lay outside the gene matches. The V gene's germline CDR1 is MNHNS and CDR2 SASEGT. The CDR3 is 18 residues long. The CDR3 loop reads CASSGRRTGGVPSTEAFF. DNA of the CDR3: TGTGCCAGCAGTGGCCGTCGGACAGGGGGAGTCCCTAGCACTGAAGCTTTCTTT.

This clonotype appeared a few times. The genes are TRBV7-4 and TRBJ2-3, with 8 nucleotides matching TRBD1. Germline assignment: CDR1 SGHVT and CDR2 SQSDAQ. Trimming cost V 0 bases and J 4 bases; bases outside gene matches: 9. The CDR3 contains 17 residues. CDR3 loop: CASSLATPRGRADTQYF. The CDR3 DNA follows: TGTGCCAGCAGCTTAGCGACCCCCAGGGGGCGTGCAGATACGCAGTATTTT. The full variable domain, rest sourced from reference TRBV7-4 and TRBJ2-3, is GAGVSQSPRYKVAKRGRDVALRCDSISGHVTLYWYRQTLGQGSEVLTYSQSDAQRDKSGRPSGRFSAERPERSVSTLKIQRTEQGDSAVYLCASSLATPRGRADTQYFGPGTRLTVL.

The chain joins TRBV18 to TRBJ1-1, with TRBD1 matching over 8 bases. CDR3 length: 14 amino acids. J was trimmed by 4 bases and V by 2 bases; bases with no gene match: 3. From germline, CDR1 is KGHSH and CDR2 LQKENI. The CDR3 DNA sequence: TGTGCCAGCTCACCATGGGACAGGTTCACTGAAGCTTTCTTT. It yields the protein CASSPWDRFTEAFF.

This clonotype was counted once. The chain joins TRBV12-3 or TRBV12-4 to TRBJ2-1, with 9 bases that match TRBD1. The CDR3 length is 13 residues. In nucleotides, the CDR3 is TGTGCTTCCGGGACAGGGCCTTACAATGAGCAGTTCTTC. Translation gives CASGTGPYNEQFF.

The chain recombines TRBV7-9 with TRBJ2-1, with TRBD2 identical over 12 bases. Germline V gene lookup returns CDR1 SEHNR and CDR2 FQNEAQ (reference sequence). The V gene end was trimmed by 5 bases and the J gene end by 9 bases; junction bases not matched to a gene: 11. The CDR3 has 16 residues. The DNA for the CDR3 is TGTGCCAGCAGCCTCCTGGGACTAGCGGGCCGGGGTGAGCAGTTCTTC. Translated, it gives CASSLLGLAGRGEQFF.

In this sample, this clonotype turned up a few times. The chain carries TRBV7-2 and TRBJ2-3; 7 bases align to TRBD2. Germline values: CDR1 SGHTA, CDR2 FQGNSA. The CDR3 runs 16 residues. The J segment lost 8 bases and the V segment lost 5 bases, leaving 16 bases of the junction unmatched. The CDR3 sequence is CASSPRTRMSGSTQYF. Here the CDR3 DNA reads TGTGCCAGCAGCCCCAGGACTAGGATGTCGGGTAGTACGCAGTATTTT.

This clonotype was detected many times. The chain employs TRBV7-9 and TRBJ2-5, with a possible D match to TRBD2 (6 bases). The V end lost 5 bases, the J end lost 3 bases, and 16 bases lay between the germline ends. The length of the CDR3 is 15 residues. Germline CDR1 and CDR2: SEHNR and FQNEAQ (reference sequence). The CDR3: CASSPPGVAEETQYF. The CDR3 DNA sequence: TGTGCCAGCAGCCCGCCCGGGGTAGCGGAAGAGACCCAGTACTTC.

V and J are TRBV20-1 and TRBJ2-1, with 7 bases fitting TRBD2. Looked up from germline, CDR1 is DFQATT and CDR2 is SNEGSKA (reference sequence). J lost 4 bases, V lost 5 bases, and 8 bases had no gene match. The CDR3 spans 14 residues. Written as DNA, the CDR3 is TGCAGTGCTCGGACTAGAGGGTTTTACAATGAGCAGTTCTTC. It specifies CSARTRGFYNEQFF.

This clonotype has a handful of counts. This sequence joins TRBV25-1 and TRBJ2-1; 14 nucleotides align to TRBD2. Germline values: CDR1 MGHDK, CDR2 SYGVNS. This CDR3 comprises 17 residues. The V gene end was trimmed by 4 bases and the J gene end by 2 bases; junction bases not matched to a gene: 4. Written as DNA, the CDR3 is TGTGCCAGCAGTGGGACTAGCGGGGGGAACCCCTACAATGAGCAGTTCTTC. This gives the protein CASSGTSGGNPYNEQFF.

V gene TRBV11-2 combines with J gene TRBJ1-2, with D perhaps matching TRBD1 (6 bases). Looked up from germline, CDR1 is SGHAT and CDR2 is FQNNGV. This CDR3 comprises 13 residues. V lost 6 bases, J lost 4 bases, and 12 bases lay in between. The chain's CDR3 is CASRYRDGYGYTF. In nucleotides, the CDR3 is TGTGCCAGCAGATACAGGGATGGCTATGGCTACACCTTC.

The chain recombines TRBV10-3 with TRBJ2-5; 7 bases are shared with TRBD1. V lost 11 bases to trimming and J lost 0 bases; unmatched junction nucleotides: 18. Germline V gene data show CDR1 as ENHRY and CDR2 as SYGVKD. There are 17 residues in the CDR3. The CDR3 DNA reads as TGTGCCCCAACTCCGCCGCGGAAGGGGGCCTACCAAGAGACCCAGTACTTC. This encodes CAPTPPRKGAYQETQYF.

This clonotype has a handful of counts. The chain uses TRBV5-4 and TRBJ1-6; 7 bases are shared with TRBD1. Trimming cost V 5 bases and J 0 bases; bases outside gene matches: 5. Per the germline V gene, CDR1 is SGHNT and CDR2 is YYREEE (reference sequence). The length of the CDR3 is 16 residues. This chain's CDR3 is CASSPDRSSYNSPLHF. Written as DNA, the CDR3 is TGTGCCAGCAGTCCGGACAGGAGCTCCTATAATTCACCCCTCCACTTT.

The CDR3 loop is CASSLRSGTSFPDEQFF. CDR3 sequence (DNA): TGTGCCAGCAGTCTCCGATCCGGGACTAGTTTTCCGGATGAGCAGTTCTTC. The J gene is TRBJ2-1, the V gene TRBV27; TRBD2 matches 8 bases. In germline, CDR1 is MNHEY, CDR2 SMNVEV (reference sequence). The V and J ends lost 5 bases and 8 bases, in that order; junction bases with no gene match: 17. This CDR3 contains 17 residues.

This chain links TRBV12-5 with TRBJ2-7, with D hard to call. This CDR3 has 12 residues. CDR1 is LGHNT and CDR2 is FRNRAP in the germline V gene. The V end lost 3 bases, the J end lost 3 bases, and 6 bases lay between the germline ends. The CDR3, as DNA: TGTGCTAGTGGTTTACAGCACTACGAGCAGTACTTC. Residues: CASGLQHYEQYF.